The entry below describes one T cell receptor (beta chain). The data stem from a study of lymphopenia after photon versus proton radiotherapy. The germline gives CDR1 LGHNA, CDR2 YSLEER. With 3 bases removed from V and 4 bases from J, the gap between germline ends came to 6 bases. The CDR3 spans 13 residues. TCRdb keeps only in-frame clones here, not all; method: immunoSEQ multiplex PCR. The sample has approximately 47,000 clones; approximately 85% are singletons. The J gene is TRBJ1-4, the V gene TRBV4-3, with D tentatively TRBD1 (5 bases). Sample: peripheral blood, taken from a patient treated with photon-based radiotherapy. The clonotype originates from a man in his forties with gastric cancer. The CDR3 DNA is TGCGCCAGCAGCCAGGGGGTTAATGAAAAACTGTTTTTT. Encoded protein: CASSQGVNEKLFF.